The 5 T cell receptor beta chains listed next were all sequenced from one sample in a study of blood T cell repertoires in COVID-19. Only in-frame clones appear in the TCRdb table, and some are missing; sequencing was by immunoSEQ multiplex PCR. The data show fewer than 200,000 clones, about four fifths seen once. The sample taken for sequencing was peripheral blood. These receptors were taken from a woman of 80 years or more with COVID-19, enrolled during active disease.

The genes are TRBV4-1 and TRBJ2-5, with TRBD2 matching 9 bases. Germline V gene lookup returns CDR1 MGHRA and CDR2 YSYEKL. The CDR3 consists of 13 residues. Trimming at V came to 2 bases and at J to 10 bases, leaving 5 bases not matched to a gene. The CDR3, as DNA: TGCGCCAGCAGCCAACCGGGACTAGCCGACCAGTACTTC. It is translated as CASSQPGLADQYF.

This sequence joins TRBV9 and TRBJ1-1; D is unclear. CDR1 is SGDLS, CDR2 YYNGEE, per germline. This CDR3 is built from 12 residues. The V end lost 3 bases, the J end lost 0 bases, and 3 bases lay between the germline ends. CDR3 loop: CASSAMNTEAFF. In nucleotides, the CDR3 is TGTGCCAGCAGCGCCATGAACACTGAAGCTTTCTTT.

This clone was detected only a few times. The chain joins TRBV28 to TRBJ2-7; TRBD1 is a possible D gene (6 bases). The V and J ends lost 3 bases and 6 bases respectively, with 12 bases between them. This CDR3 spans 13 amino acids. Germline assignment: CDR1 MDHEN and CDR2 SYDVKM. CDR3 in DNA: TGTGCCAGCAGTTTGCCGCAGGGGCCCGAGCAGTACTTC. This encodes CASSLPQGPEQYF.

The J gene is TRBJ1-6, the V gene TRBV14; 9 bases agree with TRBD1. J lost 9 bases, V lost 2 bases, and 5 bases had no gene match. The germline V gene has CDR1 SGHDN and CDR2 FVKESK. The CDR3 totals 15 residues. CDR3 amino acids: CASSQFGTGSSPLHF. DNA for the CDR3: TGTGCCAGCAGCCAATTCGGGACAGGGAGTTCACCCCTCCACTTT.

V gene TRBV7-9 combines with J gene TRBJ2-1, with 7 bases identical to TRBD2. Trimming at V came to 5 bases and at J to 4 bases, leaving 8 bases not matched to a gene. This CDR3 is built from 15 residues. CDR1 SEHNR and CDR2 FQNEAQ come from the germline V gene (reference sequence). For the CDR3, the DNA is TGTGCCAGCAGCCCGCCGGGACTACTTTACAATGAGCAGTTCTTC. This gives the protein CASSPPGLLYNEQFF.